The rows below give T cell receptor beta chains drawn from one sample of a study of beta chain features in type 1 diabetes. The assay was immunoSEQ multiplex PCR, and TCRdb's table has in-frame clones only and misses some. This table has 140,000 to 150,000 clones, about 51% appearing once. The sample taken for sequencing was Tregs from blood. Receptors originate from a young man in good health. Each CDR3 is given with its conserved first and last residue. The D gene is left open where the match is weak. Clone size is stated in some rows and not others, as once, few, many or a class when expanded.

>-|TRBJ1-2|TRBV19|TRBD1
TGTGCCAGTAGTTGGGACAGTTCCATTGTGGGTGGCTACACCTTC
CASSWDSSIVGGYTF
>-|TRBJ1-2|TRBV18|-
TGTGCCAGCTCACCAAGACAGGTCCTGGGATATGGCTACACCTTC
CASSPRQVLGYGYTF
>few|TRBJ1-3|TRBV29-1|TRBD1
TGCAGCGCCGCCCGCTACAGGGGGCCTGGAAACACCATATATTTT
CSAARYRGPGNTIYF
>-|TRBJ2-7|TRBV6-1|-
TGTGCCAGCAGCCTGACCCCAGCGGGCGCCTACGAGCAGTACTTC
CASSLTPAGAYEQYF
>-|TRBJ2-5|TRBV6-5|TRBD1
TGTGCCAGCAGTTACCCGACAGGGGGCAAGACCCAGTACTTC
CASSYPTGGKTQYF
>-|TRBJ2-1|TRBV7-2|TRBD2
TGTGCCAGCACCCCCCGGCGGGAGTCTCACAGTGAGCAGTTCTTC
CASTPRRESHSEQFF
>-|TRBJ1-5|TRBV19|TRBD1
TGTGCCAGTAGTAGGATAACGACAGGGCAGGGGCAGCCCCAGCATTTT
CASSRITTGQGQPQHF
>-|TRBJ1-2|TRBV4-3|TRBD1
TGCGCCAGCAGCCAAGATCGAGGACAGGGTTCGTATGGCTACACCTTC
CASSQDRGQGSYGYTF
>-|TRBJ1-1|TRBV5-1|-
TGCGCCAGCAGCTTGCAGGGGAACACTGAAGCTTTCTTT
CASSLQGNTEAFF
>few|TRBJ1-1|TRBV6-5|TRBD1
TGTGCCAGCGTGGGACAGGGTAAGACTGAAGCTTTCTTT
CASVGQGKTEAFF
>few|TRBJ1-6|TRBV19|-
TGTGCCAGTGGCCCGACAGCTCATAATTCACCCCTCCACTTT
CASGPTAHNSPLHF
>-|TRBJ1-4|TRBV11-2|-
TGTGCCAGCAGCTTTGCCGGCGGTGAAAAACTGTTTTTT
CASSFAGGEKLFF
>few|TRBJ2-7|TRBV25-1|-
TGTGCCAGCAGTGAACTGGGACTCCTGAACTACGAGCAGTACTTC
CASSELGLLNYEQYF
>-|TRBJ1-2|TRBV7-9|-
TGTGCCAGCAGCCCCGACAGGAGCCGGGGCTACACCTTC
CASSPDRSRGYTF
>few|TRBJ1-2|TRBV28|TRBD1
TGTGCCAGCAGCTGGGGTGGACAGGGGTATTCTGGCTACACCTTC
CASSWGGQGYSGYTF
>once|TRBJ1-6|TRBV19|TRBD1
TGTGCCAGTAGAATTGGACAGGGGTATAATTCACCCCTCCACTTT
CASRIGQGYNSPLHF
>-|TRBJ2-1|TRBV10-3|TRBD2
TGTGCGGTCCGGGCGGGAGACACCTACAATGAGCAGTTCTTC
CAVRAGDTYNEQFF
>-|TRBJ2-1|TRBV11-2|-
TGTGCCAGCAGCGGACAGTCCCAGGAAAATGAGCAGTTCTTC
CASSGQSQENEQFF
>-|TRBJ2-1|TRBV7-3|TRBD2
TGTGCCAGCAGCTTAACTCGGCGGGAGCCGTTCAATGAGCAGTTCTTC
CASSLTRREPFNEQFF
>-|TRBJ1-5|TRBV27|-
TGTGCCAGCAGTTTATCGCCCGGACTTCCCGAGGTGCATTTT
CASSLSPGLPEVHF
>few|TRBJ1-1|TRBV28|-
TGTGCCAGCTTGGCGGCTTACACTGAAGCTTTCTTT
CASLAAYTEAFF
>-|TRBJ2-1|TRBV19|-
TGTGCCAGTAGTATAGGCCCCATCCAGGGCAATGAGCAGTTCTTC
CASSIGPIQGNEQFF
>-|TRBJ2-7|TRBV29-1|TRBD2
TGCAGCGTTGTTGGAGCGGGGTCCCCCCTCGAGCAGTACTTC
CSVVGAGSPLEQYF
>few|TRBJ2-1|TRBV7-2|TRBD1
TGTGCCAGCAGCTTGAGGACAGGGATAAATGAGCAGTTCTTC
CASSLRTGINEQFF
>-|TRBJ1-1|TRBV7-2|-
TGTGCCAGCAGCTTAGACGGGGGAACTGAAGCTTTCTTT
CASSLDGGTEAFF